This T cell receptor (beta chain) was sequenced in a study of T-cell memory formation after mild COVID-19. V trimming: 5 bases; J trimming: 1 base; junction bases outside the gene matches: 5. From germline, CDR1 is SGHNT and CDR2 YYREEE (reference sequence). The CDR3 loop spans 14 amino acids. One entry per CDR3 protein results from TCRdb running MiXCR on the 5' RACE reads. The sample includes fewer than 550,000 distinct CDR3 sequences, about 20% of them seen just once. The TCR was taken from an adult woman who had mild COVID-19 (a few samples of this study predate the infection). Cell type and time point are not known. This chain connects TRBV5-4 to TRBJ1-2; 7 bases line up with TRBD1. Sequenced material: PBMCs or a T cell subset sorted from them (not recorded which). CDR3 DNA: TGTGCCAGCAGAGGGACAGAGGTTAACTATGGCTACACCTTC. Its translation: CASRGTEVNYGYTF.